The clone carrying this TCR beta chain was seen a handful of times. This sample is drawn from a study of T-cell reconstitution after alpha-beta-depleted transplantation in children. The TCRbeta library incorporated unique molecular identifiers. MiXCR, run by TCRdb on the PCR reads, gives a single entry per CDR3 protein. This sample has some 500,000 distinct CDR3 sequences; about 31% occur once, and the top ten carry under 3%. There are 18 residues in the CDR3. V dropped 10 bases and J dropped 6; count of bases not matched to a gene: 22. Per germline, CDR1 KGHDR and CDR2 SFDVKD. This TCR derives from a human donor who donated a stem cell graft to a child with aplastic anemia. V and J are TRBV24-1 and TRBJ1-5, with 8 bases fitting TRBD1. This specimen was PBMCs from the stem cell graft donor, taken from the stem cell graft. The CDR3 sequence: CATPRHQRRDRGFQPQHF. CDR3 bases: TGTGCCACACCTCGCCACCAGAGGAGAGACAGGGGATTTCAGCCCCAGCATTTT.